This T cell receptor beta chain is drawn from a study of shared clonotypes between healthy human individuals. To note about this clone: As yet, its antigen is unknown.

The CDR3 is 14 amino acids. V gave up 4 bases and J gave up 3 bases, with 14 bases separating them. Per the germline V gene, CDR1 is SGHRS and CDR2 is YFSETQ. Naive-designated CD8 cells lacked CD45RO, were positively enriched for CCR7, and omitted terminally differentiated effector memory CD45RA+ cells. Study results and limitations: Rarefaction gave evidence that sorted-subset sequencing remained incomplete despite large depth. The study found lower generation probabilities in non-shared clonotypes than in those shared by all four donors.

Profiling relied on immunoSEQ multiplex PCR, and the TCRdb table lists in-frame clones only, not all of them. The table lists 2 million to 2.5 million clones, just under 95% of them singletons, with 0.85% to 1.2% in the top ten. The clonotype was recovered from a man in his late teens or twenties in good health. Sequenced input: naive CD8+ T cells sorted from blood. The V call is TRBV5-1, the J call TRBJ2-7, with D hard to call. The chain's CDR3 is CASSPGAGDYEQYF. The DNA of the CDR3 is TGCGCCAGCAGCCCTGGAGCCGGTGACTACGAGCAGTACTTC.